This T cell receptor (beta chain) appears in the sequencing data of a study of cytomegalovirus exposure and HLA in healthy donors. The CDR3 has 13 amino acids. V was pared by 5 bases and J by 1 base, with 8 bases between. Germline loops: CDR1 ENHRY, CDR2 SYGVKD. The PCR employed 60 Vbeta primers together with 13 Jbeta primers. Repertoires were generated with immunoSEQ multiplex PCR, while TCRdb's copy carries only in-frame clones and drops some. The sample lists 99,000 or so clones; approximately 80% were seen once. The sequence was obtained from a woman aged 18-29 years in good health and CMV-seropositive. The chain joins TRBV10-3 to TRBJ1-1; the D is unclear. The specimen sequenced was PBMCs. Here the CDR3 reads CAISSTENTEAFF. The CDR3 DNA reads TGTGCCATCAGTTCAACAGAGAACACTGAAGCTTTCTTT.